The sequence of this T cell receptor (beta chain) was determined in a study of blood T cell repertoires in COVID-19 (dated by TCRdb to 2018 to 2021). Background for the entire study: Samples from collaborators originated in the United States, Italy and Spain and spanned both the acute and convalescent phases of COVID-19. Samples came from the ongoing ImmuneRACE study (first 160 participants) plus 1,254 subjects from 6 global collaborators. Subjects who had been exposed to COVID-19, were actively infected with it, or had recovered from it provided the deeply sampled blood TCRbeta repertoires that made up the dataset. Where available, HLA class I and class II types were taken from metadata supplied by the sample provider and were not determined by assay-based typing. The repertoires were released in a freely available public database meant as a resource for research on the immune response to SARS-CoV-2. The prospective study material was composed of cDNA or gDNA derived from T cells, B-cell-depleted T cells, or PBMCs. A de-identified subject ID, COVID-19 status, age in years and sex were almost always included in the sample metadata. What the work shows at the level of the full study, not this receptor alone: How much clinical and demographic metadata was included differed by source and by participant, and the metadata was provided uncurated.

The immunoSEQ Assay, a bias-controlled multiplex PCR, was used to amplify TCRbeta CDR3 regions from genomic DNA. From the authors' description of their analysis: The number of nucleated cells in each sample was estimated from the amplification of reference gene primers within the assay. To quantify the absolute abundance of each unique TCRbeta CDR3 rearrangement, sequence reads were collapsed and filtered. For each sample, productive Simpson clonality was calculated by taking the square root of Simpson's diversity index across productive rearrangements. In its TCRdb copy, this immuneACCESS table keeps in-frame sequences only and misses some clones. Where compared with another copy, unresolved V genes explain less than half of these, and the others have no known cause. V and J calls plus clone size are reproduced from that table; the DNA served to infer D and trimming. The sample table holds around 330,000 clones, of which about 87% were seen once. The ten largest make up 8% to 9.5% of the sample.

With respect to this clone: There is no known antigen for this receptor. No clone much larger than this one lies a single base away; base qualities are absent.

Enrolling through a virtual design, the prospective study's participants ranged in age from roughly 18 to 89 years and lived across about two dozen United States geographic areas. To assign participants to cohorts, the prospective study relied on clinical history that participants themselves reported in a screening survey and a study questionnaire. For ImmuneRACE Cohort 3, a participant was defined as recovered based on two consecutive negative NP/OP PCR tests, clearance by a healthcare professional, or resolution of symptoms. In the prospective study, mobile phlebotomists collected whole blood, serum and a nasopharyngeal or oropharyngeal swab from each participant. Prospective study participants could optionally give additional blood draws and questionnaires over a roughly 2-month period. Before DNA extraction, blood samples from the prospective study were shipped at room temperature or frozen.

Sequences were obtained from PBMCs or T cells enriched from blood (not recorded which). The receptor comes from a woman younger than 30 who had recovered from COVID-19.

The bases read TGTGCCAGCACCACCGCCCAGGGGGTGTTGGGCTACACCTTC. Protein translation: CASTTAQGVLGYTF. The rearranged chain carries TRBV4-2 and TRBJ1-2; TRBD1 fits 7 bases in the junction. The CDR3 contains 14 residues, cysteine and phenylalanine counted. The read is trimmed to its CDR3 DNA, 42 bases read in frame from base 1. Germline trimming: 7 bases from V, 8 bases from J; junction bases outside gene matches: 13. CDR1 LGHNA and CDR2 YNFKEQ were looked up in the germline V gene.